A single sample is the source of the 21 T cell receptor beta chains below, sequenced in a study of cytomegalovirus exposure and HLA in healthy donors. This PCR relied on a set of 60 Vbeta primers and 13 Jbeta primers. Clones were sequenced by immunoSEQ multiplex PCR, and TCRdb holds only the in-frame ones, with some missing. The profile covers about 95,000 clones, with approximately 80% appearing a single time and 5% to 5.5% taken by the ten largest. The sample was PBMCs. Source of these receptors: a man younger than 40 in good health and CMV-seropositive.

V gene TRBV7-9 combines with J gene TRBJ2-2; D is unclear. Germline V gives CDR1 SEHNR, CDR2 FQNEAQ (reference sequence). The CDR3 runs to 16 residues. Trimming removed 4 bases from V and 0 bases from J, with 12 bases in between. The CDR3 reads CASSSVLAANTGELFF. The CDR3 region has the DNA TGTGCCAGCAGCTCTGTCTTGGCTGCGAACACCGGGGAGCTGTTTTTT.

In nucleotides, the CDR3 is TGTGCCAGCAGTATACAGGGGGCGATCACTGAAGCTTTCTTT. Translated, it gives CASSIQGAITEAFF. This rearrangement joins TRBV2 to TRBJ1-1; 9 nucleotides line up with TRBD1. Germline trimming cut 5 bases from V and 4 bases from J; bases unmatched to any gene: 5. This CDR3 comprises 14 residues. Per germline, CDR1 SNHLY and CDR2 FYNNEI.

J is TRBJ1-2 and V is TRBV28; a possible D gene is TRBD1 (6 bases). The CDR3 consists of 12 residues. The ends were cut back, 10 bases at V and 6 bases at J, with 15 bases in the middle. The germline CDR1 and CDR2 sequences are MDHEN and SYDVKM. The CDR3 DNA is TGTGCCACCCGGACAGAGCATAATGGCTACACCTTC. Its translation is CATRTEHNGYTF.

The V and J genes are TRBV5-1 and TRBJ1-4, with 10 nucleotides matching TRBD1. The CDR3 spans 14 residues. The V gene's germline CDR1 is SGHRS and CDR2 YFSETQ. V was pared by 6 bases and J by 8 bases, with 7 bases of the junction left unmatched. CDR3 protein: CASTPGTGDEKLFF. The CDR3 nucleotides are TGCGCCAGCACCCCCGGGACAGGGGACGAAAAACTGTTTTTT.

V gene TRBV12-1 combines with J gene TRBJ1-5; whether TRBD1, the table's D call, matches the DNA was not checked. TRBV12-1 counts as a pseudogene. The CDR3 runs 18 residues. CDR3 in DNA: TGTGCCAGCAGCCTACGGGACAGGATAAGAGTTTACAATCAGCCCCAGCATTTT. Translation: CASSLRDRIRVYNQPQHF.

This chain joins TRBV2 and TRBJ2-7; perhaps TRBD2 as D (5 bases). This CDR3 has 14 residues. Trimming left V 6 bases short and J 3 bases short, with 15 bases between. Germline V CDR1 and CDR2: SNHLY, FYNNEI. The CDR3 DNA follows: TGTGCCAGCAGCGCGGGCCCTGTGATCTACGAGCAGTACTTC. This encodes CASSAGPVIYEQYF.

CDR3 loop: CASSLSWAQGNSPLHF. In DNA, the CDR3 is TGTGCCAGCAGCCTGTCGTGGGCGCAGGGTAATTCACCCCTCCACTTT. V is TRBV5-5 and J is TRBJ1-6, with D perhaps matching TRBD1 (5 bases). With 4 bases removed from V and 6 bases from J, the gap between germline ends came to 17 bases. Germline CDR1 reads SGHKS; CDR2 reads YYEKEE (reference sequence). CDR3 length equals 16 residues.

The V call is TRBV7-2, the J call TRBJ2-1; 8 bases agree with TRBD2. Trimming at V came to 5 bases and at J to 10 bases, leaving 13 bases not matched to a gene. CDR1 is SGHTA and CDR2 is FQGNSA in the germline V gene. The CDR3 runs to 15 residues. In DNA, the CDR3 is TGTGCCAGCAGCCGAGATGGTGGACTAGCTAACGAGCAGTTCTTC. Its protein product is CASSRDGGLANEQFF. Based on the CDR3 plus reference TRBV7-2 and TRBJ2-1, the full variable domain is GAGVSQSPSNKVTEKGKDVELRCDPISGHTALYWYRQSLGQGLEFLIYFQGNSAPDKSGLPSDRFSAERTGGSVSTLTIQRTQQEDSAVYLCASSRDGGLANEQFFGPGTRLTVL.

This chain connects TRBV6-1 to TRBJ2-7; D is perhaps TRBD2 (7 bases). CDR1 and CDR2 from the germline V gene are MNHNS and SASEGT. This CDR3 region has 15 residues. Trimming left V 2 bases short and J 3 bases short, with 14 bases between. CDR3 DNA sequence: TGTGCCAGCAGTGAATTTCGGGGGGCCCACTACGAGCAGTACTTC. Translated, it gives CASSEFRGAHYEQYF.

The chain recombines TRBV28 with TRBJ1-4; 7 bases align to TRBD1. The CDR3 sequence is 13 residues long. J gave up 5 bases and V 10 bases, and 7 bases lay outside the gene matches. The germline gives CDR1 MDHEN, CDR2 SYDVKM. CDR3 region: CATGTATNEKLFF. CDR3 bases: TGTGCCACTGGGACAGCGACAAATGAAAAACTGTTTTTT.

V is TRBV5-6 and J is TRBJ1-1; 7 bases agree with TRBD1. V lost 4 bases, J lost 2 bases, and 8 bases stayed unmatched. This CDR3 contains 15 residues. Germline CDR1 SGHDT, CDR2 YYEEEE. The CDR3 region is CASSKIDRANTEAFF. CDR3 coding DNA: TGTGCCAGCAGCAAGATTGACAGGGCAAACACTGAAGCTTTCTTT.

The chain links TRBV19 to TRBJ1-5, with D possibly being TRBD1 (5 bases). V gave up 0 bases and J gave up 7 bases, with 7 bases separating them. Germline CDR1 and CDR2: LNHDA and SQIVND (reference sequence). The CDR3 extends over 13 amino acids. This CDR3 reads CASSIDRGQPQHF. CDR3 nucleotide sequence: TGTGCCAGTAGTATAGATCGGGGGCAGCCCCAGCATTTT.

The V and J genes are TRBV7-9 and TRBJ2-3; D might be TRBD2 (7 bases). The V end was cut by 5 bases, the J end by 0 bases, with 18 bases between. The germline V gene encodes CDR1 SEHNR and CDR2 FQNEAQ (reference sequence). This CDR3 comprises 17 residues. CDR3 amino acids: CASSRSVAGASTDTQYF. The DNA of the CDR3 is TGTGCCAGCAGCCGCTCGGTGGCGGGGGCTAGCACAGATACGCAGTATTTT.

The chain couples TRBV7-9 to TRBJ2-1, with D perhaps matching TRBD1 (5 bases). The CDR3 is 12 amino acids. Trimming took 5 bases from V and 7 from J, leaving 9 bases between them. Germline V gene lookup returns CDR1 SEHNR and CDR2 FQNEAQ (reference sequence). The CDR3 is CASSKTENEQFF. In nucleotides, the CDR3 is TGTGCCAGCAGCAAGACAGAGAATGAGCAGTTCTTC.

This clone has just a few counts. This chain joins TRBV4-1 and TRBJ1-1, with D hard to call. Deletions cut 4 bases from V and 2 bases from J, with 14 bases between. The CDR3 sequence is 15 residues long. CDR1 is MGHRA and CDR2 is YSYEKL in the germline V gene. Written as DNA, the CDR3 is TGCGCCAGCAGCCCGTCACAAGGAGCTAACACTGAAGCTTTCTTT. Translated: CASSPSQGANTEAFF.

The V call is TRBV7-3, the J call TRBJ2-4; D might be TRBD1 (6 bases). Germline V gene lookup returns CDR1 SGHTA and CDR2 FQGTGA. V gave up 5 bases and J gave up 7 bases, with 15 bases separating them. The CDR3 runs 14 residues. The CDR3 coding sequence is TGTGCCAGCAGCCCAGAACCGGGACACAACATTCAGTACTTC. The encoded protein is CASSPEPGHNIQYF.

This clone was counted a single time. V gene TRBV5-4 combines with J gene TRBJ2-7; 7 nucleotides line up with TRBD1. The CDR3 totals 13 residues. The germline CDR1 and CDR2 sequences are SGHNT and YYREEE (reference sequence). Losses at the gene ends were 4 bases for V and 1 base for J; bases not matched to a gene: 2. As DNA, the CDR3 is TGTGCCAGCAGCGTGGGACAGTCCTACGAGCAGTACTTC. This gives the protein CASSVGQSYEQYF.

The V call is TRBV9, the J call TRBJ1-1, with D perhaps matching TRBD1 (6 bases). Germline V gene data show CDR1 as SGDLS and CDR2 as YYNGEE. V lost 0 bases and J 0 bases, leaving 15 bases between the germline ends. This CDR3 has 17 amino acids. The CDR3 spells CASSVVGAGDMNTEAFF. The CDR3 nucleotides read TGTGCCAGCAGCGTAGTAGGGGCAGGGGACATGAACACTGAAGCTTTCTTT.

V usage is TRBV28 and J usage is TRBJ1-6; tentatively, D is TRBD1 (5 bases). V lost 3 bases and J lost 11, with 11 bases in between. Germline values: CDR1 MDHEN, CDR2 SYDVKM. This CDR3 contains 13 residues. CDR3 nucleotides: TGTGCCAGCAGTTTCGGGGGTATTACACCCCTCCACTTT. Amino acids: CASSFGGITPLHF. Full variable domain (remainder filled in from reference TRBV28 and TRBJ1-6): DVKVTQSSRYLVKRTGEKVFLECVQDMDHENMFWYRQDPGLGLRLIYFSYDVKMKEKGDIPEGYSVSREKKERFSLILESASTNQTSMYLCASSFGGITPLHFGNGTRLTVT.

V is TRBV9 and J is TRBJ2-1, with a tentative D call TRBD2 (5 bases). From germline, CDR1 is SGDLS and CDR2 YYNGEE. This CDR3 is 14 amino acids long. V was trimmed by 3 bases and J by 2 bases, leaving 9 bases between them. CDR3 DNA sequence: TGTGCCAGCAGCGCCGGAGGCCCCTACAATGAGCAGTTCTTC. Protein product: CASSAGGPYNEQFF.

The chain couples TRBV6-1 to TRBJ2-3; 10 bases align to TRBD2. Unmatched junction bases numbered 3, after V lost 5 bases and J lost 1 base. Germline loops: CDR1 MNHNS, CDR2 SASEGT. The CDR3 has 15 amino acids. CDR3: CASSSSGGRTDTQYF. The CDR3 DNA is TGTGCCAGCAGTTCTAGCGGGGGCCGCACAGATACGCAGTATTTT.